This TCR beta chain stems from a study of blood T cell repertoires in COVID-19. Study-level background: Nucleic acid was either cDNA or gDNA, and it came from T cells, B-cell-depleted T cells, or PBMCs.

Per the original methods: Amplification with reference gene primers provided the estimates of nucleated cell counts. Measured with immunoSEQ multiplex PCR; TCRdb has only the in-frame clones, and not every one. That table supplies the V and J calls and clone size; D and trimming were determined from the DNA. The sample gives about 190,000 clones, approximately 84% of which show up once; around 3.5% is in the top ten. Assignment of participants to cohorts was predicated upon participant-reported clinical history. Trimming removed 2 bases from V and 6 bases from J; junction bases left unmatched: 10. Germline CDR1 reads SGDLS; CDR2 reads YYNGEE. CDR3 length: 17 residues.

The sequence came from a woman aged 25 to 39 who had recovered from COVID-19. The chain has TRBV9 and TRBJ2-1, with 11 positions matching TRBD2. Input material: PBMCs or T cells enriched from blood (not recorded which). The CDR3 loop reads CASSVLAGGVGFNEQFF. CDR3 nucleotides: TGTGCCAGCAGCGTTCTAGCGGGAGGAGTAGGGTTCAATGAGCAGTTCTTC.